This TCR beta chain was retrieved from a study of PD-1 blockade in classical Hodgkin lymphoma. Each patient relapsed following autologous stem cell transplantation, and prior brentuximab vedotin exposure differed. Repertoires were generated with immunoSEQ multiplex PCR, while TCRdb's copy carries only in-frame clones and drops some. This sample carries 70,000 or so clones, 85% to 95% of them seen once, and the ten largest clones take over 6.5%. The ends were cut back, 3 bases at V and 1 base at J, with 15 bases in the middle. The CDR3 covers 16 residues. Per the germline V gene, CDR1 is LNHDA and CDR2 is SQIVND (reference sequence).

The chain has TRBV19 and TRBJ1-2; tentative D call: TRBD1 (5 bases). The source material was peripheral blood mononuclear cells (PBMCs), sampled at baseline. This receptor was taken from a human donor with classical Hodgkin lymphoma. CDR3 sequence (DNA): TGTGCCAGTAGTATCGGTGTGTGGGGGAATAACTATGGCTACACCTTC. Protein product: CASSIGVWGNNYGYTF.